These 3 T cell receptor beta chains were all obtained from the same sample, sequenced in a study of cytomegalovirus exposure and HLA in healthy donors. It was with 60 Vbeta and 13 Jbeta primers that the PCR ran. Sequencing was performed with immunoSEQ multiplex PCR; in TCRdb, only in-frame clones are kept and a portion is missing. Of about 150,000 clones in the sample, around 80% were seen once. Sequencing was carried out using PBMCs. The source of these receptors is a woman in her thirties or forties in good health and CMV-seronegative.

The chain joins TRBV18 to TRBJ2-7, with D tentatively TRBD1 (6 bases). This CDR3 region has 14 residues. V shed 0 bases and J shed 0 bases, with 6 bases lying between them. Germline V lookup: CDR1 KGHSH, CDR2 LQKENI. CDR3 DNA sequence: TGTGCCAGCTCACCACCCAGGGGCTCCTACGAGCAGTACTTC. Translation: CASSPPRGSYEQYF.

This clone has just one count. The genes are TRBV5-4 and TRBJ2-1; 10 bases agree with TRBD1. Germline trimming cut 4 bases from V and 4 bases from J; bases unmatched to any gene: 5. CDR1 and CDR2 from the germline V gene are SGHNT and YYREEE (reference sequence). This CDR3 has 15 amino acids. The CDR3 DNA reads as TGTGCCAGCAGCCGCGACAGGGGGCTTTACAATGAGCAGTTCTTC. Encoded protein: CASSRDRGLYNEQFF.

The chain couples TRBV7-9 to TRBJ2-2; the D gene is possibly TRBD2 (6 bases). Germline V CDR1 and CDR2: SEHNR, FQNEAQ (reference sequence). The CDR3 consists of 15 residues. V was trimmed by 3 bases and J by 0 bases, leaving 8 bases between them. The CDR3 DNA reads TGTGCCAGCAGCTTCGGGAGCTCGAACACCGGGGAGCTGTTTTTT. Protein: CASSFGSSNTGELFF.